This T cell receptor beta chain was obtained from a study of a mutant IDH1 vaccine in newly diagnosed glioma. Overall study: Vaccines began 4-6 weeks after radiotherapy alone, or with temozolomide cycles.

J lost 5 bases, V lost 0 bases, and 9 bases had no gene match. The CDR3 length is 17 residues. Germline V gene data show CDR1 as LGHNA and CDR2 as YNFKEQ. To note about this clone: Its specificity is not known.

Time point here: week 35, safety follow-up. What each vaccine dose contained was 300 ug of mutant IDH1 20-mer peptide, accompanied by topical imiquimod. Weeks 1, 3, 5, 7, 11, 15, 19 and 23 were when patients received their eight vaccinations. Sequencing was performed with immunoSEQ multiplex PCR; in TCRdb, only in-frame clones are kept and a portion is missing. The table records nearly 55,000 clones, under 90% of them present only once. This TCR derives from a woman aged 18-29 years with glioma. Material: PBMCs, obtained from a glioma patient whose treatment included an IDH1 peptide vaccine. This rearrangement joins TRBV4-2 to TRBJ2-3; 9 bases line up with TRBD2. CDR3 DNA sequence: TGTGCCAGCAGCCAAGAACGGACGGGACTAGCCCAAGATACGCAGTATTTT. Translated, it gives CASSQERTGLAQDTQYF.